The 30 T cell receptor beta chains in this list originate from one sample, sequenced in a study of OX40 agonist ivuxolimab in advanced cancers. Sequencing used immunoSEQ multiplex PCR; TCRdb keeps in-frame clones, though not all of them. The sample lists about 73,000 clones; roughly 86% were seen once. Sample: CD4+ or CD8+ T cells sorted from blood, taken in a trial of the OX40 agonist ivuxolimab. These receptors originate from an adult with an advanced solid tumor such as melanoma, head and neck, liver or kidney cancer.

V gene TRBV19 combines with J gene TRBJ2-6; D ambiguous. V lost 5 bases, J lost 2 bases, and 4 bases lay in between. CDR3 length: 13 amino acids. Looked up from germline, CDR1 is LNHDA and CDR2 is SQIVND (reference sequence). CDR3 loop: CASSSPGANVLTF. In nucleotides, the CDR3 is TGTGCCAGTAGTTCCCCTGGGGCCAACGTCCTGACTTTC.

The rearrangement joins TRBV6-6 to TRBJ2-7, with D perhaps TRBD2 (6 bases). CDR1 is MNHNY and CDR2 is SVGAGI in the germline V gene (reference sequence). This CDR3 has 15 amino acids. Trimming took 2 bases from V and 2 from J, leaving 13 bases between them. In nucleotides, the CDR3 is TGTGCCAGCAGTTACCCCCCGGCGGGGACCTACGAGCAGTACTTC. This codes for CASSYPPAGTYEQYF.

The V and J genes are TRBV6-6 and TRBJ1-1; TRBD1 aligns across 11 bases. The CDR3 sequence is 14 residues long. Germline V gene sequence: CDR1 MNHNY, CDR2 SVGAGI (reference sequence). The V gene end was trimmed by 2 bases and the J gene end by 8 bases; junction bases not matched to a gene: 4. Written as DNA, the CDR3 is TGTGCCAGCAGTTACGGGACAGGGGGGAGAGAAGCTTTCTTT. Protein: CASSYGTGGREAFF.

On this clone itself: This may be a read error, as it is one base from a much larger clone. Here the CDR3 DNA reads TGTGCCAGCAGCTTAGAGGAGAACACTGAAGCTTTCTTT. It codes for CASSLEENTEAFF. The chain uses TRBV11-3 and TRBJ1-1; D is uncertain. The germline V gene has CDR1 SGHNT and CDR2 YENEEA. The CDR3 totals 13 residues. V was trimmed by 0 bases and J by 1 base, leaving 3 bases between them.

This rearrangement joins TRBV5-1 to TRBJ2-7, with D unresolved. CDR3 length: 14 amino acids. Between the trimmed V and J ends, which lost 7 bases and 1 base, there was a span of 15 bases. Germline V gene data show CDR1 as SGHRS and CDR2 as YFSETQ. In DNA, the CDR3 is TGCGCCAGCTCTTCCCGGCTTGGGTCCTACGAGCAGTACTTC. The encoded protein is CASSSRLGSYEQYF.

The chain combines TRBV28 with TRBJ2-2; 7 bases align to TRBD2. The CDR3 runs to 15 residues. V shed 9 bases and J 5 bases; nucleotides not matched to a gene: 12. From germline, CDR1 is MDHEN and CDR2 SYDVKM. The chain's CDR3 is CASREAGPGTGELFF. CDR3 DNA: TGTGCCAGTCGGGAGGCCGGCCCCGGAACCGGGGAGCTGTTTTTT. Full variable domain (outside the CDR3, taken from reference TRBV28 and TRBJ2-2): DVKVTQSSRYLVKRTGEKVFLECVQDMDHENMFWYRQDPGLGLRLIYFSYDVKMKEKGDIPEGYSVSREKKERFSLILESASTNQTSMYLCASREAGPGTGELFFGEGSRLTVL.

Here the CDR3 reads CASSRGTSGGARADEQFF. For the CDR3, the DNA is TGTGCCAGCAGCCGAGGGACTAGCGGGGGAGCTCGGGCTGATGAGCAGTTCTTC. The J gene is TRBJ2-1, the V gene TRBV5-5, with 14 bases identical to TRBD2. V dropped 4 bases and J dropped 8; count of bases not matched to a gene: 14. The length of the CDR3 is 18 residues. Looked up from germline, CDR1 is SGHKS and CDR2 is YYEKEE (reference sequence).

The V call is TRBV18, the J call TRBJ2-6, with TRBD2 matching over 10 bases. V shed 5 bases, J shed 0 bases, and the junction held 7 bases outside the gene matches. CDR3 length: 18 residues. The germline V gene encodes CDR1 KGHSH and CDR2 LQKENI. The CDR3 sequence is CASSGIAGGVSGANVLTF. For the CDR3, the DNA is TGTGCCAGCTCAGGTATAGCGGGGGGCGTCTCTGGGGCCAACGTCCTGACTTTC.

This rearrangement joins TRBV4-3 to TRBJ1-1; D not resolved. V was trimmed by 0 bases and J by 0 bases, leaving 11 bases between them. The CDR3 length is 16 residues. CDR1 is LGHNA and CDR2 is YSLEER in the germline V gene. In DNA, the CDR3 is TGCGCCAGCAGCCAAGATCATTTCCAGTTGAACACTGAAGCTTTCTTT. Translation gives CASSQDHFQLNTEAFF.

There are a few counts of this clone. CDR3 protein: CASSLTYEQYF. The CDR3 DNA follows: TGTGCCAGCAGCTTAACCTACGAGCAGTACTTC. The chain recombines TRBV11-1 with TRBJ2-7, with D unclear. The CDR3 totals 11 residues. Germline CDR1 SGHAT, CDR2 FQDESV (reference sequence). Trimming left V 2 bases short and J 2 bases short, with 1 base between.

This clone was found once. The CDR3 nucleotides are TGTGCCACTCACGGGGGGGCTCAAGAGACCCAGTACTTC. Amino acids: CATHGGAQETQYF. The chain links TRBV2 to TRBJ2-5; 8 bases agree with TRBD2. Per germline, CDR1 SNHLY and CDR2 FYNNEI. V lost 10 bases and J lost 2; bases outside the gene matches: 6. The CDR3 sequence is 13 residues long.

For the CDR3, the DNA is TGTGCCACCAGCAGAGAAACAGGGCCTTATAGCAATCAGCCCCAGCATTTT. Protein product: CATSRETGPYSNQPQHF. The J gene is TRBJ1-5, the V gene TRBV15, with D possibly TRBD1 on 6 matching bases. The CDR3 has 17 amino acids. The V gene's germline CDR1 is LNHNV and CDR2 YYDKDF (reference sequence). Deletions cut 0 bases from V and 0 bases from J, with 12 bases between.

This chain joins TRBV10-3 and TRBJ1-2; D unclear. Germline values: CDR1 ENHRY, CDR2 SYGVKD. V gave up 0 bases and J gave up 0 bases, with 5 bases separating them. This CDR3 contains 14 residues. CDR3 nucleotides: TGTGCCATCAGTGAGTCCAGCGCTAACTATGGCTACACCTTC. Protein product: CAISESSANYGYTF.

The V and J genes are TRBV7-3 and TRBJ1-3; no firm D call. The ends were cut back, 2 bases at V and 4 bases at J, with 9 bases in the middle. CDR1 and CDR2 (germline): SGHTA, FQGTGA. This CDR3 has 14 residues. CDR3 sequence reads: CASSLGGTGNTIYF. CDR3 DNA sequence: TGTGCCAGCAGCTTAGGAGGCACCGGAAACACCATATATTTT.

The V and J genes are TRBV19 and TRBJ1-4, with D uncertain. Per germline, CDR1 LNHDA and CDR2 SQIVND (reference sequence). The germline V and J ends were trimmed by 3 bases and 4 bases, with 12 bases remaining between them. CDR3 size: 15 residues. The CDR3 sequence: CASSIEGRYNEKLFF. The CDR3 DNA follows: TGTGCCAGTAGTATTGAAGGACGGTATAATGAAAAACTGTTTTTT.

The rearrangement joins TRBV28 to TRBJ2-7; D might be TRBD1 (6 bases). Germline CDR1 is MDHEN and CDR2 is SYDVKM. The V and J ends lost 5 bases and 2 bases respectively, with 16 bases between them. There are 15 residues in the CDR3. The CDR3 bases are TGTGCCAGCAGTCCTACAGGGAGCAGGACCTACGAGCAGTACTTC. Translating it yields CASSPTGSRTYEQYF.

This clone was detected only once. The genes are TRBV21-1 and TRBJ2-3. TRBV21-1 is labeled a pseudogene. The CDR3 has 9 residues. The CDR3: CARDGEQYF. The DNA for the CDR3 is TGTGCCAGAGATGGGGAGCAGTATTTT.

This clone was picked up one time. The chain recombines TRBV2 with TRBJ1-6; the match to TRBD1 covers 8 bases. The V gene end was trimmed by 6 bases and the J gene end by 6 bases; junction bases not matched to a gene: 4. The CDR3 contains 14 residues. CDR1 SNHLY and CDR2 FYNNEI come from the germline V gene. The chain's CDR3 is CASRTGVSNSPLHF. As DNA, the CDR3 is TGTGCCAGCAGGACAGGGGTTTCTAATTCACCCCTCCACTTT.

This clone is a singleton in its sample. The genes are TRBV30 and TRBJ1-1, with TRBD1 matching over 7 bases. V shed 0 bases, J shed 0 bases, and the junction held 13 bases outside the gene matches. Germline-derived CDR1 and CDR2 are GTSNPN and SVGIG (reference sequence). CDR3 size: 18 residues. CDR3 in amino acids: CAWSVRRSEQGMNTEAFF. CDR3 nucleotide sequence: TGTGCCTGGAGTGTACGACGCAGCGAACAGGGGATGAACACTGAAGCTTTCTTT.

This rearrangement joins TRBV6-1 to TRBJ2-3; D is ambiguous. The ends were cut back, 4 bases at V and 0 bases at J, with 8 bases in the middle. The CDR3 has 14 residues. Germline CDR1 reads MNHNS; CDR2 reads SASEGT. Written as DNA, the CDR3 is TGTGCCAGCAGTGGGGGTGGAAGCACAGATACGCAGTATTTT. It specifies CASSGGGSTDTQYF.

The CDR3: CASSPNRDITYEQYF. CDR3 coding DNA: TGTGCCAGCAGCCCAAACCGGGACATAACCTACGAGCAGTACTTC. This chain joins TRBV6-5 and TRBJ2-7; D is possibly TRBD1 (6 bases). Looked up from germline, CDR1 is MNHEY and CDR2 is SVGAGI. This CDR3 spans 15 amino acids. V lost 6 bases and J lost 2, with 17 bases in between.

Written as DNA, the CDR3 is TGTGCCAGCAGCTTATCGGGACAGGTTCATGGCTACACCTTC. Amino acids: CASSLSGQVHGYTF. The chain recombines TRBV7-2 with TRBJ1-2; TRBD1 aligns across 8 bases. This CDR3 has 14 residues. The V and J ends lost 2 bases and 6 bases, in that order; junction bases with no gene match: 5. CDR1 is SGHTA and CDR2 is FQGNSA in the germline V gene. The variable domain in full, completed from reference TRBV7-2 and TRBJ1-2, reads GAGVSQSPSNKVTEKGKDVELRCDPISGHTALYWYRQSLGQGLEFLIYFQGNSAPDKSGLPSDRFSAERTGGSVSTLTIQRTQQEDSAVYLCASSLSGQVHGYTFGSGTRLTVV.

J is TRBJ2-5 and V is TRBV9, with D perhaps TRBD1 (5 bases). The end of the DNA fits TRBJ2-7 better, so the J call may be wrong. The CDR3 is 14 residues long. Germline values: CDR1 SGDLS, CDR2 YYNGEE. This CDR3 is CASSVGGAGHEQYF. The CDR3 DNA is TGTGCCAGCAGCGTAGGTGGGGCCGGCCACGAGCAGTACTTC.

The chain employs TRBV7-9 and TRBJ2-3, with 7 nucleotides matching TRBD2. V gave up 6 bases and J gave up 2 bases; unmatched junction bases: 8. Germline values: CDR1 SEHNR, CDR2 FQNEAQ (reference sequence). This CDR3 is built from 15 residues. This CDR3 is CASRPEAGHTDTQYF. In DNA, the CDR3 is TGTGCCAGCAGACCGGAAGCGGGGCACACAGATACGCAGTATTTT.

A word on this clone: Other DNA sequences in this specimen translate into the identical CDR3. The rearrangement links TRBV4-2 to TRBJ2-3; D not resolved. V was pared by 0 bases and J by 3 bases, with 1 base between. The CDR3 runs to 12 residues. The germline V gene encodes CDR1 LGHNA and CDR2 YNFKEQ. CDR3 sequence: CASSQETDTQYF. The CDR3 nucleotides are TGTGCCAGCAGCCAAGAGACAGATACGCAGTATTTT.

The table lists this clone with a few counts. This chain connects TRBV30 to TRBJ1-1; maybe TRBD1 (6 bases). Looked up from germline, CDR1 is GTSNPN and CDR2 is SVGIG (reference sequence). The CDR3 totals 12 residues. V was trimmed by 0 bases and J by 7 bases, leaving 9 bases between them. The CDR3 loop is CAWSVRGGEAFF. DNA for the CDR3: TGTGCCTGGAGTGTTAGGGGGGGTGAAGCTTTCTTT. The variable domain in full, completed from reference TRBV30 and TRBJ1-1, reads SQTIHQWPATLVQPVGSPLSLECTVEGTSNPNLYWYRQAAGRGLQLLFYSVGIGQISSEVPQNLSASRPQDRQFILSSKKLLLSDSGFYLCAWSVRGGEAFFGQGTRLTVV.

The chain recombines TRBV28 with TRBJ2-7, with D possibly being TRBD2 (5 bases). CDR1 and CDR2 from the germline V gene are MDHEN and SYDVKM. Between the trimmed V and J ends, which lost 1 base and 6 bases, there was a span of 16 bases. This CDR3 is 15 amino acids long. DNA of the CDR3: TGTGCCAGCAGTTTATCCCTAGCTGCCGTCGGCGAGCAGTACTTC. It is translated as CASSLSLAAVGEQYF.

The chain combines TRBV29-1 with TRBJ2-3; no clear D. Germline V gives CDR1 SQVTM, CDR2 ANQGSEA. Trimming removed 6 bases from V and 4 bases from J, with 11 bases in between. This CDR3 is 12 amino acids long. CDR3: CSVLSGADTQYF. Here the CDR3 DNA reads TGCAGCGTACTTTCAGGAGCAGATACGCAGTATTTT.

This clone turned up a few times. Other DNA sequences in the same sample also yield this CDR3. This rearrangement joins TRBV9 to TRBJ1-2, with D tentatively TRBD1 (5 bases). V lost 0 bases, J lost 4 bases, and 16 bases lay in between. This CDR3 is built from 16 residues. CDR1 SGDLS and CDR2 YYNGEE come from the germline V gene. CDR3 protein: CASSVAAQGGPYGYTF. CDR3 sequence (DNA): TGTGCCAGCAGCGTAGCGGCCCAGGGAGGCCCCTATGGCTACACCTTC.

The rearrangement uses TRBV10-3 and TRBJ2-7; perhaps TRBD2 as D (7 bases). The V end lost 7 bases, the J end lost 3 bases, and 13 bases lay between the germline ends. Germline loops: CDR1 ENHRY, CDR2 SYGVKD. This CDR3 has 13 amino acids. CDR3 in amino acids: CAIKGGGSYEQYF. The CDR3 nucleotides are TGTGCCATCAAAGGGGGGGGAAGCTACGAGCAGTACTTC.